This T cell receptor (beta chain) was sequenced during a study of early stage breast cancer tumors. As concerns this clone: Its antigen is unknown.

The protocol was immunoSEQ multiplex PCR, while the TCRdb copy is restricted to in-frame clones and leaves out a portion. In the table there are 65,000 to 75,000 clones, around 80% of which are singletons. Study observations and caveats: Blood repertoires resembled normal breast more than tumor.

The V end was cut by 6 bases, the J end by 8 bases, with 28 bases between. This CDR3 is built from 17 residues. Germline values: CDR1 PRHDT, CDR2 FYEKMQ (reference sequence). Sequenced material: blood. The V call is TRBV13, the J call TRBJ1-2; D remains ambiguous. The receptor was derived from a person aged 35-49 years with breast cancer. CDR3 protein: CASRYLEKTPLGRGYTF. CDR3 coding DNA: TGTGCCAGCAGGTATTTGGAAAAAACCCCTTTAGGTCGGGGCTACACCTTC.